The 16 T cell receptor beta chains below all came from one sample that was sequenced in a study of T cell changes during pregnancy in multiple sclerosis. Generated by immunoSEQ multiplex PCR, the TCRdb table keeps only in-frame clones and is missing some. Here the sample spans about 93,000 clones, roughly 91% being singletons. The sequencing used peripheral blood, collected after pregnancy. Receptors were obtained from a female donor in good health, enrolled as a control in a pregnancy study.

This clone showed up just once. The J gene is TRBJ2-5, the V gene TRBV30, with 10 bases matching TRBD1. The junction had 5 bases not matched to a gene; V was cut back by 5 bases and J by 2 bases. The CDR3 length is 14 residues. Germline assignment: CDR1 GTSNPN and CDR2 SVGIG (reference sequence). CDR3 nucleotide sequence: TGTGCCTGGTCGTGGGGACAGGGGCAAGAGACCCAGTACTTC. It translates to CAWSWGQGQETQYF.

The chain combines TRBV19 with TRBJ2-7; 7 nucleotides match TRBD2. Germline V gene lookup returns CDR1 LNHDA and CDR2 SQIVND (reference sequence). V was pared by 7 bases and J by 2 bases, with 8 bases of the junction left unmatched. The CDR3 loop spans 14 amino acids. The CDR3, as DNA: TGTGCCAGTAAATGGGCTAGCGGTGCCTACGAGCAGTACTTC. This encodes CASKWASGAYEQYF.

The V and J genes are TRBV9 and TRBJ1-2; unclear D gene. Germline V gene data show CDR1 as SGDLS and CDR2 as YYNGEE. Trimming pared 4 bases from V and 4 bases from J, leaving 14 bases between. The CDR3 is made up of 14 amino acids. The CDR3 here is CASSSLEGGYGYTF. For the CDR3, the DNA is TGTGCCAGCAGCTCTCTGGAGGGTGGCTATGGCTACACCTTC.

The V and J genes are TRBV6-4 and TRBJ2-6, with D possibly TRBD2 on 5 matching bases. The CDR3 runs to 16 residues. V was trimmed by 7 bases and J by 4 bases, leaving 17 bases between them. The germline CDR1 and CDR2 sequences are MRHNA and SNTAGT. CDR3 region: CASTPEGGLGANVLTF. The DNA of the CDR3 is TGTGCCAGCACGCCCGAAGGCGGGTTAGGGGCCAACGTCCTGACTTTC.

The chain is built from TRBV10-2 and TRBJ2-1; 9 positions agree with TRBD2. Unmatched junction bases numbered 4, after V lost 6 bases and J lost 4 bases. Germline CDR1 WSHSY, CDR2 SAAADI. The CDR3 has 14 residues. This CDR3 is CASRGLAQYNEQFF. In nucleotides, the CDR3 is TGCGCCAGCAGGGGACTAGCTCAGTACAATGAGCAGTTCTTC.

The J gene is TRBJ1-2, the V gene TRBV19, with D uncertain. Trimming cost V 4 bases and J 8 bases, with 20 bases left between them. The CDR3 is 15 residues long. Germline CDR1 LNHDA, CDR2 SQIVND (reference sequence). In nucleotides, the CDR3 is TGTGCCAGTAGTAACGGCGTGTGGTACCGGAGCGGCTACACCTTC. Protein: CASSNGVWYRSGYTF. The full variable domain, its missing parts supplied by reference TRBV19 and TRBJ1-2, is DGGITQSPKYLFRKEGQNVTLSCEQNLNHDAMYWYRQDPGQGLRLIYYSQIVNDFQKGDIAEGYSVSREKKESFPLTVTSAQKNPTAFYLCASSNGVWYRSGYTFGSGTRLTVV.

The J gene is TRBJ2-1, the V gene TRBV7-8; D uncertain. Germline V gene data show CDR1 as SGHVS and CDR2 as FQNEAQ. The length of the CDR3 is 16 residues. Trimming removed 2 bases from V and 1 base from J, with 12 bases in between. The CDR3 bases are TGTGCCAGCAGCTTACCTCCAGGAAATTCCTACAATGAGCAGTTCTTC. Protein sequence: CASSLPPGNSYNEQFF.

This clone was seen only a few times. The chain employs TRBV2 and TRBJ1-6; 9 bases map to TRBD1. With 8 bases clipped from V and 8 bases from J, the junction kept 10 bases outside the gene matches. The CDR3 has 15 residues. Germline V lookup: CDR1 SNHLY, CDR2 FYNNEI. The DNA for the CDR3 is TGTGCCAGCGGGCAGTCGACAGGGGGTGATTCACCCCTCCACTTT. It translates to CASGQSTGGDSPLHF.

CDR3 loop: CASSEKSGGRGYTF. DNA of the CDR3: TGTGCCAGCAGTGAAAAATCTGGGGGCAGGGGCTACACCTTC. J is TRBJ1-2 and V is TRBV2; tentatively, D is TRBD1 (6 bases). The germline V and J ends were trimmed by 2 bases and 8 bases, with 15 bases remaining between them. Germline values: CDR1 SNHLY, CDR2 FYNNEI. The CDR3 consists of 14 residues.

This chain joins TRBV6-5 and TRBJ1-4; 9 nucleotides line up with TRBD1. V gave up 5 bases and J gave up 7 bases; unmatched junction bases: 5. Germline V gene data show CDR1 as MNHEY and CDR2 as SVGAGI. The CDR3 consists of 14 residues. CDR3 loop: CASSEQDRGEKLFF. The CDR3 nucleotides are TGTGCCAGCAGTGAACAGGACAGGGGTGAAAAACTGTTTTTT.

The chain carries TRBV4-1 and TRBJ2-2; 8 bases align to TRBD1. Germline V gives CDR1 MGHRA, CDR2 YSYEKL. V shed 0 bases, J shed 1 base, and the junction held 4 bases outside the gene matches. The length of the CDR3 is 17 residues. CDR3 DNA: TGCGCCAGCAGCCAAGATTACACAGGGGGGAACACCGGGGAGCTGTTTTTT. This encodes CASSQDYTGGNTGELFF.

Comment on this clone: One end of the junction is discordant with germline, which a read error may explain. The V call is TRBV7-2, the J call TRBJ1-2; D is perhaps TRBD1 (6 bases). Germline CDR1 and CDR2: SGHTA and FQGNSA. CDR3 length: 11 residues. The CDR3 spells CASSLRGGVTF. CDR3 DNA: TGTGCCAGCAGCTTAAGAGGGGGAGTGACTTTC.

The table lists this clone with a count of one. The V and J genes are TRBV6-4 and TRBJ1-1; 8 bases match TRBD1. There are 14 residues in the CDR3. The V gene's germline CDR1 is MRHNA and CDR2 SNTAGT. Losses at the gene ends were 5 bases for V and 4 bases for J; bases not matched to a gene: 6. Written as DNA, the CDR3 is TGTGCCAGCAGTCCACAGGGGGGTCGCACTGAAGCTTTCTTT. As protein: CASSPQGGRTEAFF.

The chain uses TRBV4-3 and TRBJ2-7, with D tentatively TRBD2 (7 bases). Between the trimmed V and J ends, which lost 0 bases and 7 bases, there was a span of 25 bases. CDR3 size: 18 residues. Germline assignment: CDR1 LGHNA and CDR2 YSLEER. This CDR3 reads CASSQDEGGGGPNGEQYF. The CDR3 region has the DNA TGCGCCAGCAGCCAAGACGAAGGAGGGGGGGGGCCCAATGGGGAGCAGTACTTC.

The J gene is TRBJ1-1, the V gene TRBV7-9; no definite D call. Trimming took 5 bases from V and 6 from J, leaving 16 bases between them. Germline V lookup: CDR1 SEHNR, CDR2 FQNEAQ (reference sequence). This CDR3 spans 14 amino acids. The CDR3 DNA sequence: TGTGCCAGCAGCCAGAGCGGCCTAAGATCTGAAGCTTTCTTT. This gives the protein CASSQSGLRSEAFF.

This chain links TRBV7-6 with TRBJ2-5, with D possibly TRBD2 on 5 matching bases. This CDR3 is built from 15 residues. Trimming pared 0 bases from V and 1 base from J, leaving 9 bases between. Germline CDR1 reads SGHVS; CDR2 reads FNYEAQ. For the CDR3, the DNA is TGTGCCAGCAGCTTAGCATGGGGAGTCCAAGAGACCCAGTACTTC. It codes for CASSLAWGVQETQYF. The full variable domain, its missing parts supplied by reference TRBV7-6 and TRBJ2-5, is GAGVSQSPRYKVTKRGQDVALRCDPISGHVSLYWYRQALGQGPEFLTYFNYEAQQDKSGLPNDRFSAERPEGSISTLTIQRTEQRDSAMYRCASSLAWGVQETQYFGPGTRLLVL.